This TCR beta chain was captured in a study of blood T cell repertoires in COVID-19. Study at large: Sample material is recorded as cDNA or gDNA derived from T cells, B-cell-depleted T cells, or PBMCs.

In the original processing: Researchers report that nucleated cell counts were estimated from reference gene primer amplification. The table came from immunoSEQ multiplex PCR; TCRdb's copy has only in-frame clones and leaves some out. The V and J calls and the clone size are those of that table, but D and trimming were determined from the DNA. The sample contains approximately 390,000 clones, roughly 90% of which appear only once. Per the germline V gene, CDR1 is SGHTA and CDR2 is FQGNSA. Trimming cost V 3 bases and J 6 bases, with 8 bases left between them. The length of the CDR3 is 13 residues. Those who participated ranged in age from roughly 18 to 89 years and resided in approximately 26 US areas.

The receptor comes from a woman aged 40 to 50 with acute COVID-19. The material sequenced was PBMCs or T cells enriched from blood (not recorded which). The genes are TRBV7-2 and TRBJ2-2; D gene uncertain. Here the CDR3 DNA reads TGTGCCAGCAGCTTTGGTGGCCCCGGGGAGCTGTTTTTT. The encoded protein is CASSFGGPGELFF.